This T cell receptor (beta chain) was observed in a study of blood T cell repertoires in COVID-19. About the research overall: Donors in the United States, Italy and Spain gave samples during acute or convalescent COVID-19. The analysed material was cDNA or gDNA that came from T cells, B-cell-depleted T cells, or PBMCs.

Original analysis: How many nucleated cells were present was estimated from reference gene primer amplification. The method was immunoSEQ multiplex PCR; TCRdb's version includes in-frame clones alone and lacks a portion of them. That table supplies the V and J calls and clone size; D and trimming were determined from the DNA. The sample consists of 220,000 or so clones, around 90% of them appearing once. The TCR comes from a man aged 55 to 70 who had recovered from COVID-19. Sequencing was performed on peripheral blood.

CDR3 nucleotide sequence: TGTGCCAGCAGCGGGGTGGGACAGGGGTACGAGCAGTACTTC. Its protein is CASSGVGQGYEQYF. The chain joins TRBV5-4 to TRBJ2-7; 10 nucleotides agree with TRBD1. The CDR3 totals 14 residues. The trim removed 4 bases at V and 4 bases at J, leaving 5 bases unmatched. Germline values: CDR1 SGHNT, CDR2 YYREEE (reference sequence).